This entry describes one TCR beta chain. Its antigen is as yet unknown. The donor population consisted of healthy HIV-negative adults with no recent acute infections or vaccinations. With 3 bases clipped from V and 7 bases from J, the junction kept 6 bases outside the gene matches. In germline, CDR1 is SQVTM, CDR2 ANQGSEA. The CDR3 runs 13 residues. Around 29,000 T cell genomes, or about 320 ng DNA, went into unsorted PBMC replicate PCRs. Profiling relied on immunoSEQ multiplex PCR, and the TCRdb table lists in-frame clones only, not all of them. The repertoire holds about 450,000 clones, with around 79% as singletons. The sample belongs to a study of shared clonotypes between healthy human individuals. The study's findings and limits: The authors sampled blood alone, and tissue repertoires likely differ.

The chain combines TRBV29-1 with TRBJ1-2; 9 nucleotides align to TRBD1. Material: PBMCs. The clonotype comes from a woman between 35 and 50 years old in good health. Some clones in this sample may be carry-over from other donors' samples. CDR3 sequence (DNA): TGCAGCGTTGACTTGGGGACAGGGCCTGGCTACACCTTC. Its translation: CSVDLGTGPGYTF.